This section outlines one TCR beta chain sequence together with its context. The antigen it recognizes is unknown. Qualities for individual bases were not recorded, and no much larger clone is one base off. What this sample's time point label stands for: patch test 2, 6 weeks after DPC sensitization. This specimen's treatment or condition label, per the study, means: therapeutic diphenylcyclopropenone sensitization with weekly scalp DPC. At each patch-test visit, blood was drawn before the patch test was applied. Patients were considered eligible if aged 18 to 70, diagnosed with alopecia and deemed suitable for DPC therapy, and patients were excluded if pregnant. Unfractionated whole blood was collected in Tempus Blood RNA tubes, and total RNA was extracted from that blood. This entry is derived from a study of human T cells and chemical hapten exposure (dated by TCRdb to the early 2020s). Describing the broader study: For sensitization, 2% DPC in acetone was applied to a roughly 2 cm by roughly 2 cm area of upper inner arm skin. Throughout the approximately 25-week study period, patients were also given weekly therapeutic DPC doses on the scalp. Patch tests used Finn chambers with 0.01% DPC on the upper back, scored after 6 days by International Contact Dermatitis Research Group standards. The patient cohort, mostly female, included alopecia areata with under or over 50% scalp involvement, alopecia totalis and alopecia universalis. Libraries were combined into a pool for sequencing, and differences in TCR yield between samples came mainly from small differences in library volumes within the pool. This study followed changes in the peripheral blood TCR repertoire in vivo during primary and secondary sensitization of alopecia patients to the hapten diphenylcyclopropenone (DPC). Blood was sampled from patients pre-sensitization (week 0) and at 2, 6 and about 24 weeks after DPC sensitization. Approximately 30 alopecia patients provided blood for TCR sequencing at one to four time points (pre-sensitization, 2, 6 and 24 weeks). General study outcomes and caveats: Repeated subsampling changed both the strength of the expansion versus patch-test correlation and the threshold at which that correlation became significant. Compared with pre-sensitization or healthy control sets, expanded TCRs formed significantly more large CDR3 similarity clusters, which is consistent with antigen-driven responses. Patch test score correlated positively with the number of PT1 expanded TCRs, reaching significance at thresholds 8, 16 and 32 but not at 4. Because all patients had alopecia, a presumed autoimmune disease, the immune response of the patients might differ from that of healthy individuals. DPC sensitization did not change how many TCRs were above 1 in 1000 frequency, and no evidence was found of alterations in global repertoire structure.

The library came from RACE. The run used a NextSeq 500. During library preparation, unique molecular identifiers were attached to individual cDNA molecules so that TCRs could be counted quantitatively and reproducibly. Both TCR alpha and TCR beta chains were sequenced from each blood RNA sample. In the original analysis: The median number of TCRs per sample was roughly 100,000, ranging from about 23,224 to 700,000. V, J and CDR3 annotation of the TCR reads was performed with the Decombinator software suite. Every sample was subsampled to the same number of TCRs (28,000) for the PS versus PT1 abundance plots. Expanded TCRs were defined as absent before sensitization and observed at least eight times at the 2-week time point. TCRdb reanalyzed the raw reads on its own, using fastp at Q25 for trimming and MiXCR for clone calling, and kept in-frame beta chains. One record per CDR3 amino acid sequence lists the most common genes and DNA. These V and J calls derive from TCRdb rather than the authors' analysis. This sample is represented by about 350,000 distinct CDR3 sequences; just under 6.5% of them were singletons. Jointly, the top ten make up approximately 5.4% of the sample.

This clonotype was obtained from a young woman with alopecia areata. Some clones in this sample may be carry-over from other donors' samples. The sample in question was whole blood, obtained in connection with sensitization to the hapten diphenylcyclopropenone (DPC).

The DNA is TGTGCCAGCAGCCCTAACCCGGGATTACCTGCGGAGACCCAGTACTTC. This encodes CASSPNPGLPAETQYF. The rearrangement joined TRBV7-8 to TRBJ2-5; the D gene is perhaps TRBD2, from 5 matching bases. V sheds 5 bases and J sheds 5 bases, leaving 21 bases between their ends. From the cysteine up to the phenylalanine, the CDR3 has a length of 16 residues. Of all the DNA, just the CDR3 is kept, 48 bases in frame from base 1. CDR1 and CDR2, looked up from the germline V gene, are SGHVS and FQNEAQ. With all but the CDR3 taken from the reference TRBV7-8 and TRBJ2-5 genes, the full variable domain is: GAGVSQSPRYKVAKRGQDVALRCDPISGHVSLFWYQQALGQGPEFLTYFQNEAQLDKSGLPSDRFFAERPEGSVSTLKIQRTQQEDSAVYLCASSPNPGLPAETQYFGPGTRLLVL.